Listed here are 7 T cell receptor beta chains from one sample, sequenced in a study of blood T cell repertoires in COVID-19 (dated by TCRdb to about 2020). The method behind the library was the immunoSEQ multiplex PCR assay. This is the immuneACCESS table as TCRdb keeps it, with only in-frame sequences that have V and J called. A part of the clones is gone; compared with another copy, unresolved V genes explain less than half, and the rest is unexplained. The table for this sample lists approximately 190,000 clones; around 84% of them were counted only once. The ten largest clones capture under 15% of the sample. The specimen sequenced was peripheral blood. Receptors were obtained from a man aged 25-40 years with active or convalescent COVID-19.

This clone was detected a few times. V and J are TRBV4-1 and TRBJ1-6; D might be TRBD1 (6 bases). Looked up from germline, CDR1 is MGHRA and CDR2 is YSYEKL. V gave up 2 bases and J gave up 8 bases, with 16 bases separating them. This CDR3 contains 16 residues. The CDR3 protein is CASSQRPGQGHSPLHF. The CDR3 DNA sequence: TGCGCCAGCAGCCAAAGACCCGGGCAGGGGCATTCACCCCTCCACTTT.

The rearrangement joins TRBV5-4 to TRBJ2-7, with 11 bases aligning to TRBD2. The CDR3 is made up of 19 amino acids. Looked up from germline, CDR1 is SGHNT and CDR2 is YYREEE (reference sequence). Trimming cost V 0 bases and J 0 bases; bases outside gene matches: 11. The DNA for the CDR3 is TGTGCCAGCAGCTTGGGGCCTACTAGCGGGGGTTCGGTCTCCTACGAGCAGTACGTC. Translating it yields CASSLGPTSGGSVSYEQYV.

The V call is TRBV28, the J call TRBJ1-4; TRBD1 matches at 10 bases. This CDR3 has 16 residues. Germline CDR1 reads MDHEN; CDR2 reads SYDVKM. J gave up 7 bases and V 5 bases, and 10 bases lay outside the gene matches. The CDR3 DNA reads as TGTGCCAGCAGTGAGTCGACCGGGACAGGGGCTGAAAAACTGTTTTTT. Translation: CASSESTGTGAEKLFF. The whole variable domain, filled in from reference TRBV28 and TRBJ1-4, reads DVKVTQSSRYLVKRTGEKVFLECVQDMDHENMFWYRQDPGLGLRLIYFSYDVKMKEKGDIPEGYSVSREKKERFSLILESASTNQTSMYLCASSESTGTGAEKLFFGSGTQLSVL.

This clone was recorded once. The chain combines TRBV19 with TRBJ1-2; D is unclear. This CDR3 region has 13 residues. V was clipped by 6 bases and J by 7 bases, with 15 bases between them. Germline CDR1 LNHDA, CDR2 SQIVND (reference sequence). In nucleotides, the CDR3 is TGTGCCAGTAGCAAAGGGAGTCGGAGTGGCTACACCTTC. This sequence encodes CASSKGSRSGYTF. Complete variable domain (other parts from reference TRBV19 and TRBJ1-2): DGGITQSPKYLFRKEGQNVTLSCEQNLNHDAMYWYRQDPGQGLRLIYYSQIVNDFQKGDIAEGYSVSREKKESFPLTVTSAQKNPTAFYLCASSKGSRSGYTFGSGTRLTVV.

V and J are TRBV30 and TRBJ1-6, with a tentative D call TRBD1 (5 bases). Germline V lookup: CDR1 GTSNPN, CDR2 SVGIG (reference sequence). The CDR3 spans 16 residues. With 0 bases removed from V and 8 bases from J, the gap between germline ends came to 17 bases. CDR3 region: CAWSVLVGQRDSPLHF. The DNA of the CDR3 is TGTGCCTGGAGTGTACTGGTGGGGCAACGCGATTCACCCCTCCACTTT.

The genes are TRBV14 and TRBJ2-3; 7 bases fit TRBD2. V trimming: 0 bases; J trimming: 5 bases; junction bases outside the gene matches: 5. The CDR3 covers 15 residues. Germline V gene sequence: CDR1 SGHDN, CDR2 FVKESK. The CDR3 region has the DNA TGTGCCAGCAGCCAAGATTCCAGGGAGGGAGATACGCAGTATTTT. This encodes CASSQDSREGDTQYF. The entire variable domain, with the rest obtained from reference TRBV14 and TRBJ2-3, is as follows: EAGVTQFPSHSVIEKGQTVTLRCDPISGHDNLYWYRRVMGKEIKFLLHFVKESKQDESGMPNNRFLAERTGGTYSTLKVQPAELEDSGVYFCASSQDSREGDTQYFGPGTRLTVL.

The V gene is TRBV5-4, the J gene TRBJ1-5, with 7 bases aligning to TRBD1. Unmatched junction bases numbered 2, after V lost 4 bases and J lost 1 base. This CDR3 contains 14 residues. CDR1 and CDR2 from the germline V gene are SGHNT and YYREEE (reference sequence). CDR3 amino acids: CASSETGSNQPQHF. CDR3 in DNA: TGTGCCAGCAGCGAGACAGGGAGCAATCAGCCCCAGCATTTT.